These T cell receptor beta chains were read from a single sample in a study of OX40 agonist ivuxolimab in advanced cancers. Profiled with immunoSEQ multiplex PCR; TCRdb holds only in-frame clones, not every one. Altogether 40,000 or so clones are present, approximately 87% being singletons, with the ten largest covering about a third. This specimen was CD4+ or CD8+ T cells sorted from blood, taken in a trial of the OX40 agonist ivuxolimab. Every receptor here comes from an adult with an advanced solid tumor such as melanoma, head and neck, liver or kidney cancer. Each CDR3 is given with its conserved first and last residue. Each record gives: CDR3 protein, CDR3 DNA, V gene, J gene, clone size, D gene. A D gene is named only where the DNA matches it firmly. For some rows the clone size is stated as once, few or many, or as a class when expanded; others skip it.

CASSKRTSGRRSYEQYF,TGTGCCAGCAGCAAAAGGACTAGCGGGCGTAGATCCTACGAGCAGTACTTC,TRBV11-2,TRBJ2-7,NA,TRBD2
CASSPLALGNQPQHF,TGTGCCAGCTCACCATTGGCCCTGGGCAATCAGCCCCAGCATTTT,TRBV18,TRBJ1-5,NA,NA
CASSDGGAGNSPLHF,TGTGCCAGCAGTGATGGGGGGGCTGGAAATTCACCCCTCCACTTT,TRBV2,TRBJ1-6,NA,NA
CASSKRYQAVTEAFF,TGTGCCAGCAGCAAGAGGTACCAGGCAGTCACTGAAGCTTTCTTT,TRBV21-1,TRBJ1-1,NA,NA
CASNSSSSTDTQYF,TGCGCCAGCAATTCGTCCTCTAGCACAGATACGCAGTATTTT,TRBV23-1,TRBJ2-3,NA,NA
CATSREDTNYEQYF,TGTGCCACCAGCAGGGAGGACACAAACTACGAGCAGTACTTC,TRBV15,TRBJ2-7,NA,NA
CASRAGDTQYF,TGTGCCAGCCGGGCAGGAGATACGCAGTATTTT,TRBV19,TRBJ2-3,NA,NA
CASSRTGTSSTDTQYF,TGTGCCAGCAGTCGGACCGGGACTAGCAGCACAGATACGCAGTATTTT,TRBV2,TRBJ2-3,NA,TRBD2
CASSQEYYYEQYF,TGCGCCAGCAGCCAAGAATATTACTACGAGCAGTACTTC,TRBV4-1,TRBJ2-7,NA,NA
CASRADRVEAFF,TGTGCCAGCAGAGCGGACAGGGTGGAAGCTTTCTTT,TRBV2,TRBJ1-1,medium-sized,TRBD1
CASSWLGGGAETQYF,TGTGCCAGCAGCTGGCTCGGCGGGGGGGCAGAGACCCAGTACTTC,TRBV5-4,TRBJ2-5,once,TRBD2
CASSRYPTGRTEAFF,TGTGCCAGCAGCAGATATCCGACAGGGAGGACTGAAGCTTTCTTT,TRBV6-5,TRBJ1-1,medium-sized,TRBD1
CASSVQGASSPLHF,TGTGCCAGCAGTGTACAGGGGGCTAGTTCACCCCTCCACTTT,TRBV6-6,TRBJ1-6,NA,TRBD1
CASSPGETQYF,TGTGCCAGCTCACCAGGGGAGACCCAGTACTTC,TRBV18,TRBJ2-5,NA,NA
CASSANDWGGTGELFF,TGTGCCAGCAGCGCCAACGATTGGGGAGGCACCGGGGAGCTGTTTTTT,TRBV7-1,TRBJ2-2,NA,NA
CASSQLAGGPDTQYF,TGTGCCAGCAGCCAACTAGCGGGGGGGCCAGATACGCAGTATTTT,TRBV14,TRBJ2-3,once,TRBD2
CASSLGWSADTQYF,TGTGCCAGCAGCTTAGGTTGGAGCGCAGATACGCAGTATTTT,TRBV13,TRBJ2-3,NA,NA
CASSRPPARETQYF,TGTGCCAGCAGCCGACCCCCAGCCAGGGAGACCCAGTACTTC,TRBV7-2,TRBJ2-5,NA,NA
CASQVATGSYGYTF,TGTGCCAGCCAGGTAGCTACAGGAAGCTATGGCTACACCTTC,TRBV6-5,TRBJ1-2,NA,NA
CANSRVGGTDTQYF,TGCGCCAATTCCAGGGTTGGTGGAACAGATACGCAGTATTTT,TRBV10-1,TRBJ2-3,once,NA
CASWGGFDNQPQHF,TGTGCCAGCTGGGGGGGTTTCGACAATCAGCCCCAGCATTTT,TRBV6-1,TRBJ1-5,NA,NA
CASSLNRGREAFF,TGTGCCAGCAGCTTAAACAGGGGGCGTGAAGCTTTCTTT,TRBV7-3,TRBJ1-1,NA,TRBD1
CATSRGLDYGYTF,TGTGCCACCTCTAGGGGGCTTGACTATGGCTACACCTTC,TRBV7-9,TRBJ1-2,few,TRBD1
CASSLSGSANEQYF,TGTGCCAGCTCACTCTCAGGCTCCGCCAACGAGCAGTACTTC,TRBV18,TRBJ2-7,NA,NA
CATGRREEAEAFF,TGTGCCACCGGTAGGCGCGAGGAGGCTGAAGCTTTCTTT,TRBV6-1,TRBJ1-1,NA,NA
CASSDTSLTPEQYF,TGCGCCAGCAGTGATACTAGCCTCACCCCCGAGCAGTACTTC,TRBV10-1,TRBJ2-7,NA,NA
CASSRRTTYEQYF,TGTGCCAGCAGCCGCCGGACAACCTACGAGCAGTACTTC,TRBV6-5,TRBJ2-7,once,NA
CASSRGSSGNTIYF,TGTGCCAGCAGCCGAGGCAGCTCTGGAAACACCATATATTTT,TRBV4-2,TRBJ1-3,NA,NA
CASSPGTGGPEQYF,TGCGCCAGCAGCCCCGGGACAGGGGGCCCCGAGCAGTACTTC,TRBV5-1,TRBJ2-7,once,TRBD1
CAINRPGENTGELFF,TGTGCCATCAACCGTCCGGGAGAAAACACCGGGGAGCTGTTTTTT,TRBV10-3,TRBJ2-2,NA,NA
CASSLGPLAKNIQYF,TGTGCCAGCAGTTTGGGGCCGTTAGCCAAAAACATTCAGTACTTC,TRBV28,TRBJ2-4,NA,NA
CASSSGVGEQYF,TGTGCCAGCAGCTCCGGGGTGGGGGAGCAGTACTTC,TRBV5-4,TRBJ2-7,NA,NA
CASSRQAYEQYF,TGTGCCAGCAGCCGTCAGGCCTACGAGCAGTACTTC,TRBV28,TRBJ2-7,few,NA
CASSVELSYEQYF,TGTGCCAGCAGCGTTGAGCTCTCGTACGAGCAGTACTTC,TRBV9,TRBJ2-7,few,NA
CASSPETNYGYTF,TGTGCCAGCAGTCCCGAGACTAACTATGGCTACACCTTC,TRBV2,TRBJ1-2,NA,NA
CASSQRATLYEQYF,TGCGCCAGCAGCCAAAGGGCTACCCTCTACGAGCAGTACTTC,TRBV4-1,TRBJ2-7,few,NA
CASRSHPRLQKTQYF,TGTGCAAGTCGGAGTCACCCTAGGCTCCAAAAGACCCAGTACTTC,TRBV12-2,TRBJ2-5,once,NA
CASSKYAGTASYGYTF,TGTGCCAGCAGCAAGTACGCCGGGACAGCCTCCTATGGCTACACCTTC,TRBV7-9,TRBJ1-2,NA,TRBD1
CASRTYRVQETQYF,TGTGCCAGCAGGACATACAGGGTCCAAGAGACCCAGTACTTC,TRBV28,TRBJ2-5,once,NA
CAISSSEVPNTGELFF,TGTGCCATCAGTAGTAGCGAGGTCCCGAACACCGGGGAGCTGTTTTTT,TRBV10-3,TRBJ2-2,NA,NA
CASSGQGGSGYTF,TGTGCCAGCAGCGGACAGGGAGGAAGTGGCTACACCTTC,TRBV6-4,TRBJ1-2,NA,TRBD1
CAWRRGRAADTQYF,TGTGCCTGGAGGCGCGGGAGGGCCGCAGATACGCAGTATTTT,TRBV30,TRBJ2-3,NA,TRBD2
CASSQGVGAGFSYEQYF,TGTGCCAGCTCACAGGGGGTTGGTGCGGGATTTTCCTACGAGCAGTACTTC,TRBV18,TRBJ2-7,NA,NA
CASSLAGPANYGYTF,TGTGCCAGCAGCCTAGCCGGGCCGGCTAACTATGGCTACACCTTC,TRBV7-8,TRBJ1-2,NA,NA
CASSDKGAEQYF,TGCGCCAGCAGTGATAAGGGGGCGGAGCAGTACTTC,TRBV10-1,TRBJ2-7,NA,TRBD1
CASRTTGISNQPQHF,TGTGCCAGTAGAACTACAGGGATTAGCAATCAGCCCCAGCATTTT,TRBV19,TRBJ1-5,few,NA
CASSAVSQETQYF,TGCGCCAGCAGCGCGGTTTCGCAAGAGACCCAGTACTTC,TRBV5-1,TRBJ2-5,NA,NA
CASRPRGGTDTQYF,TGTGCCAGCAGGCCCCGCGGTGGCACAGATACGCAGTATTTT,TRBV6-5,TRBJ2-3,NA,NA
CSVDSTNTEAFF,TGCAGCGTGGACTCGACGAACACTGAAGCTTTCTTT,TRBV29-1,TRBJ1-1,NA,NA